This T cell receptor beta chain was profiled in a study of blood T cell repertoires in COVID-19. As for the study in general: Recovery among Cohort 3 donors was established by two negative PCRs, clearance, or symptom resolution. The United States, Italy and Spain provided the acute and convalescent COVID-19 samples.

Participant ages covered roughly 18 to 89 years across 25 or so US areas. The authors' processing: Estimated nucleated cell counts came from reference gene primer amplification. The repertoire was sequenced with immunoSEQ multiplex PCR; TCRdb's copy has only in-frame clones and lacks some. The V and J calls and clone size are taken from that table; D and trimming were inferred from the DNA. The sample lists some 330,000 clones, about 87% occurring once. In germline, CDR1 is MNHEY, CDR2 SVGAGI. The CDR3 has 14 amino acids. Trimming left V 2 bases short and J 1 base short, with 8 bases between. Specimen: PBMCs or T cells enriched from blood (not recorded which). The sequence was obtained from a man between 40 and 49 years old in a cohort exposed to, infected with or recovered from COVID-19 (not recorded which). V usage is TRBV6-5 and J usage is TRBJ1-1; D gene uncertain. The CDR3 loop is CASSYQVGNTEAFF. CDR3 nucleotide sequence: TGTGCCAGCAGTTACCAGGTAGGGAACACTGAAGCTTTCTTT.